The clone carrying this T cell receptor beta chain was observed a handful of times. What it binds is unknown. The sample is drawn from a study of T-cell reconstitution after alpha-beta-depleted transplantation in children. Overall study results and limits: Surviving recipient cells, namely T cells and thymic progenitors, were the source of high day-60 TCRbeta diversity in some patients. Two months or so post-transplant, alpha-beta T cells reportedly derived from several hundred expanded graft clones. T-cell numbers and diversity, one year after transplant, stemmed largely from T cells that were newly produced.

Unmatched junction bases numbered 6, after V lost 5 bases and J lost 12 bases. This CDR3 has 12 amino acids. Germline V gene lookup returns CDR1 SGHAT and CDR2 FQNNGV. Library preparation (for TCRbeta) was performed with unique molecular identifiers. From the PCR reads, TCRdb called clonotypes with MiXCR, one entry per CDR3 protein. The data contain around 100,000 distinct CDR3 sequences, under 13% of them seen just once; the ten biggest clones take up 30% to 35%. The chain employs TRBV11-2 and TRBJ2-7; 11 nucleotides line up with TRBD1. This specimen was PBMCs, taken before TCRalphabeta/CD19-depleted stem cell transplant. This TCR was sampled from a boy aged 2 to 10 with acute lymphoblastic leukemia, due to receive a stem cell transplant. The CDR3, as DNA: TGTGCCAGCAGCCTGGGGACAGGGGGGCCGTACTTC. Its protein product is CASSLGTGGPYF.